This T cell receptor beta chain derives from a study of prognosis after radiotherapy for stage I lung cancer. About the study: Not a single patient was given any concurrent therapy alongside stereotactic body radiotherapy, also referred to as SBRT. Regarding the study as a whole: Post-therapy Shannon entropy was lower in patients developing distant metastases following stereotactic body radiation therapy.

Trimming stripped 3 bases from V and 8 bases from J, with 8 bases between. The CDR3 extends over 12 amino acids. Germline V gene data show CDR1 as KGHDR and CDR2 as SFDVKD. Note on this clonotype: What it recognizes is unknown.

From genomic DNA, two-round multiplex PCR was used to amplify TCR beta CDR3. Primers (each specific to one TRBV or TRBJ gene) were used in first-round PCR. Universal primers were what the second PCR round used. TCRdb reprocessed the multiplex PCR reads with MiXCR, giving one entry per CDR3 protein. The repertoire has fewer than 35,000 distinct CDR3 sequences, roughly 49% of them found once; the top ten carry approximately 16%. CT and PET/CT showed node-negative disease in all patients, none of whom had received prior chemotherapy or radiotherapy or had other malignancies. J is TRBJ2-3 and V is TRBV24-1; D is uncertain. This sample comprised PBMCs, obtained before or after stereotactic body radiation therapy (not recorded which). This receptor was identified in a donor older than 45 with non-small cell lung cancer. Here the CDR3 reads CATSDGSFTQYF. For the CDR3, the DNA is TGTGCCACCAGTGATGGTAGTTTTACGCAGTATTTT.